These T cell receptor beta chains were read from a single sample in a study of T cells in Graves' hyperthyroidism and ophthalmopathy. One entry per CDR3 protein results from TCRdb running MiXCR on the multiplex PCR reads. Of approximately 640,000 distinct CDR3 sequences in the sample, 15% to 20% are singletons; the top ten hold less than 4.5%. The source material was blood. The receptors derive from a woman aged 30 to 39 with Graves' hyperthyroidism. Each CDR3 is given with its conserved first and last residue. The D gene is left open where the match is weak. Expanded clones are given a class, and other clones once, few, many or no size at all.

>TRBD2|TRBV5-1|-|TRBJ2-3
TGCGCCAGCAGCTTGGACGCGGGAGGTTCCACAGGTACGCAGTATTTT
CASSLDAGGSTGTQYF
>TRBD1|TRBV14|-|TRBJ2-3
TGTGCCAGCAGCCATTTACGGGACAGCAGCACAGATACGCAGTATTTT
CASSHLRDSSTDTQYF
>-|TRBV18|-|TRBJ1-6
TGTGCCAGCTCACCACCGACAGATTCACCCCTCCACTTT
CASSPPTDSPLHF
>-|TRBV12-3/TRBV12-4|many|TRBJ2-5
TGTGCCAGCAGTCAAGAGGGCCGAGGGGAGACCCAGTACTTC
CASSQEGRGETQYF
>-|TRBV3-1|many|TRBJ2-2
TGTGCCATACGTCCCGGGAAAAGAGTGTCTGGGGAGCTGTTTTTT
CAIRPGKRVSGELFF
>-|TRBV7-2|-|TRBJ1-5
TGTGCCAGCAGCTCCGGACAGTATAGCAATCAGCCCCAGCATTTT
CASSSGQYSNQPQHF
>-|TRBV5-5|few|TRBJ2-1
TGTGCCAGCAGCTTGGGACTGGTCCCAACCTACAATGAGCAGTTCTTC
CASSLGLVPTYNEQFF
>-|TRBV7-8|many|TRBJ2-3
TGTGCCAGCAGCTTCTCCCTCGAGGCGACTATCACAGATACGCAGTATTTT
CASSFSLEATITDTQYF
>TRBD2|TRBV12-3/TRBV12-4|many|TRBJ2-1
TGTGCCAGCAGTCCCCAGGTTCTAGCGGGAGGTAATGAGCAGTTCTTC
CASSPQVLAGGNEQFF
>-|TRBV18|many|TRBJ1-1
TGTGCCAGCTCACCAAACCGGGAAACTGAAGCTTTCTTT
CASSPNRETEAFF
>-|TRBV5-1|many|TRBJ1-2
TGCGCCAGCAGCTTGGGTAGCGTGGCTAACTATGGCTACACCTTC
CASSLGSVANYGYTF
>TRBD1|TRBV20-1|few|TRBJ1-5
TGCAGTGCTAGGATTGCGGGACAGTCTAGCAATCAGCCCCAGCATTTT
CSARIAGQSSNQPQHF
>-|TRBV20-1|-|TRBJ1-3
TGCAGTGCTCCGGACGGGCGGAACTCTGGAAACACCATATATTTT
CSAPDGRNSGNTIYF
>-|TRBV9|-|TRBJ2-1
TGTGCCAGCAGCGTAGGGGCAGACTCCTACAATGAGCAGTTCTTC
CASSVGADSYNEQFF
>-|TRBV30|few|TRBJ2-3
TGTGCCTGGTCGACCGGGTTCGGTGATACGCAGTATTTT
CAWSTGFGDTQYF
>-|TRBV12-3/TRBV12-4|-|TRBJ1-1
TGTGCCAGCAGTTTTGGACTGTTAGAAGCTTTCTTT
CASSFGLLEAFF
>TRBD2|TRBV10-3|-|TRBJ2-7
TGTGCCATCAGTGGAGTAGCGGGAGGGAACGAGCAGTACTTC
CAISGVAGGNEQYF
>TRBD1|TRBV12-3/TRBV12-4|-|TRBJ1-4
TGTGCCATTTTACAAGGGGGCGCGGGTGAAAAACTGTTTTTT
CAILQGGAGEKLFF
>TRBD2|TRBV7-9|many|TRBJ2-5
TGTGCCAGCAGCCGGGGACTAGCGGGAGGAGTAGGAGAGACCCAGTACTTC
CASSRGLAGGVGETQYF
>TRBD1|TRBV12-5|-|TRBJ1-1
TGTGCTAGTGGAGATTTCCCCGACAGGGCCGGTATCAACACTGAAGCTTTCTTT
CASGDFPDRAGINTEAFF
>-|TRBV6-1|many|TRBJ2-3
TGTGCCAGCAGTTCCTGGGGTAGCGGAGACACAGATACGCAGTATTTT
CASSSWGSGDTDTQYF
>-|TRBV18|many|TRBJ2-1
TGTGCCAGCTCACCGCGGGCACGGTCCTACAATGAGCAGTTCTTC
CASSPRARSYNEQFF
>TRBD2|TRBV28|many|TRBJ2-7
TGTGCCAGCACGCCACGGAGAACTAGCGGGAGTTCCTACGAGCAGTACTTC
CASTPRRTSGSSYEQYF
>-|TRBV7-2|many|TRBJ1-2
TGTGCCAGCAGCTTCTTCCAGAACTATGGCTACACCTTC
CASSFFQNYGYTF
>-|TRBV12-5|-|TRBJ2-3
TGTGCTAGTGGTTTAGGCGGAAACACAGATACGCAGTATTTT
CASGLGGNTDTQYF
>-|TRBV11-2|many|TRBJ2-1
TGTGCCAGCAGCTTAGCCGTAGCCTATGAGCAGTTCTTC
CASSLAVAYEQFF
>TRBD1|TRBV6-1|-|TRBJ1-6
TGTGCCAGCAACGATTTCGCCCGACAGGGATATTCACCCCTCCACTTT
CASNDFARQGYSPLHF
>-|TRBV13|-|TRBJ2-2
TGTGCCAGCCGGAACCTCACCGGGGAGCTGTTTTTT
CASRNLTGELFF
>-|TRBV5-6|-|TRBJ1-6
TGTGCCAGCAGCTTAAGGAGCTCCTATAATTCACCCCTCCACTTT
CASSLRSSYNSPLHF
>TRBD1|TRBV28|many|TRBJ2-7
TGTGCCAGCAGTTTATGGACAGGGAGATCCTACGAGCAGTACTTC
CASSLWTGRSYEQYF
>TRBD1|TRBV29-1|few|TRBJ2-7
TGCAGCGCTATCGGGACAGGGAGTTCCTACGAGCAGTACTTC
CSAIGTGSSYEQYF
>TRBD1|TRBV28|few|TRBJ1-3
TGTGCCAGCAGACACGCACTAGGACAGGTTTACTCTGGAAACACCATATATTTT
CASRHALGQVYSGNTIYF
>-|TRBV10-3|few|TRBJ2-7
TGTGCCATCAGTGAGGTACAGAACTACGAGCAGTACTTC
CAISEVQNYEQYF
>-|TRBV7-2|few|TRBJ2-2
TGTGCCAGCAGCTTAGTTGGGCCGGCGGGGCCCGGGGAGCTGTTTTTT
CASSLVGPAGPGELFF
>TRBD2|TRBV4-1|few|TRBJ2-1
TGCGCCAGCAGCCAAATCGGACTAGCGGGAGGTTCGTCCTACAATGAGCAGTTCTTC
CASSQIGLAGGSSYNEQFF
>-|TRBV7-9|-|TRBJ2-2
TGTACCAGCAGTTCAGAACGGAAAAACACCGGGGAGCTGTTTTTT
CTSSSERKNTGELFF
>TRBD2|TRBV6-1|many|TRBJ2-1
TGTGCCAGCAGGCTAGGACTAGCGGGAGGTCTAGATGAGCAGTTCTTC
CASRLGLAGGLDEQFF
>-|TRBV7-8|few|TRBJ2-2
TGTGCCAGCAGCTTAACCGCGCCAACTTACGGGGAGCTGTTTTTT
CASSLTAPTYGELFF
>-|TRBV7-4|-|TRBJ1-4
TGTGCCAGCGGGCTTCCGGGGGCAAGGAGTGAAAAACTGTTTTTT
CASGLPGARSEKLFF
>TRBD2|TRBV2|many|TRBJ2-3
TGTGCCAGCAGTGAGGAAGCGGGAGTAGGCGATACGCAGTATTTT
CASSEEAGVGDTQYF
>TRBD1|TRBV28|-|TRBJ2-1
TGTGCCAGCAGTCAATCGGGGACAGGGATGATTGAGCAGTTCTTC
CASSQSGTGMIEQFF
>-|TRBV4-1|-|TRBJ2-4
TGCGCCAGCAGCCAGAGGGGAGGGGGCCTGATAGCCAAAAACATTCAGTACTTC
CASSQRGGGLIAKNIQYF
>-|TRBV7-2|few|TRBJ1-4
TGTGCCAGCAGCCGAGGGGACCCCTCAAATGAAAAACTGTTTTTT
CASSRGDPSNEKLFF
>TRBD1|TRBV27|many|TRBJ1-5
TGTGCCAGCAGTTTAAGGGACAGGGATCAGCCCCAGCATTTT
CASSLRDRDQPQHF
>-|TRBV5-1|many|TRBJ1-1
TGCGCCAGCAGGGAGTTGGGCACTGAAGCTTTCTTT
CASRELGTEAFF
>-|TRBV10-2|few|TRBJ1-4
TGCGCCAGCAGTGACGTAACAGGGTCAACTAATGAAAAACTGTTTTTT
CASSDVTGSTNEKLFF
>TRBD2|TRBV12-3/TRBV12-4|many|TRBJ2-1
TGTGCCAGCGGACCTAGCGGGAGGGCCGGGAATGAGCAGTTCTTC
CASGPSGRAGNEQFF